Listed here is a single T cell receptor beta chain. Data came from immunoSEQ multiplex PCR; TCRdb stores just in-frame clones and leaves some out. The sample shows 110,000 to 150,000 clones, just under 85% of them seen only once. The CDR3 length is 15 residues. Germline V lookup: CDR1 SEHNR, CDR2 FQNEAQ (reference sequence). The junction had 9 bases not matched to a gene; V was cut back by 5 bases and J by 3 bases. This entry is derived from a study of cytomegalovirus exposure and HLA in healthy donors. The chain recombines TRBV7-9 with TRBJ2-7, with TRBD1 matching 8 bases. This receptor was identified in a woman between 25 and 40 years old in good health and CMV-seronegative. Sequenced sample: PBMCs. The CDR3 sequence is CASSPRQGASYEQYF. The CDR3 DNA reads as TGTGCCAGCAGCCCACGGCAGGGGGCGAGCTACGAGCAGTACTTC. The entire variable domain, with the rest obtained from reference TRBV7-9 and TRBJ2-7, is as follows: DTGVSQNPRHKITKRGQNVTFRCDPISEHNRLYWYRQTLGQGPEFLTYFQNEAQLEKSRLLSDRFSAERPKGSFSTLEIQRTEQGDSAMYLCASSPRQGASYEQYFGPGTRLTVT.